These 22 T cell receptor beta chains share one sample of origin, sequenced in a study of Ad26.COV2.S vaccination and SARS-CoV-2 variants. Described treatment: approximately 18 received Ad26.COV2.S at low or high dose, single or two shots; about 5 received placebo; per-sample allocation not given. Samples came from day 63 after the first vaccine or placebo injection. Libraries were prepared by immunoSEQ multiplex PCR; TCRdb keeps only in-frame clonotypes and omits some of them. The sample yields 430,000 or so clones, 90% seen once. This material consisted of peripheral blood, taken in a trial of Ad26.COV2.S vaccine versus placebo. These receptors were obtained from a person between 18 and 60 years old who received the Ad26.COV2.S COVID-19 vaccine or a placebo.

The chain is built from TRBV27 and TRBJ1-4; TRBD1 aligns across 9 bases. There are 16 residues in the CDR3. Trimming cost V 3 bases and J 7 bases; bases outside gene matches: 9. Germline CDR1 and CDR2: MNHEY and SMNVEV (reference sequence). As DNA, the CDR3 is TGTGCCAGCAGTTTCCAAAGTGGGACAGGGATTGAAAAACTGTTTTTT. Translating it yields CASSFQSGTGIEKLFF.

V usage is TRBV3-1 (or the pseudogene TRBV3-2) and J usage is TRBJ2-1; unclear D gene. V lost 3 bases and J lost 10, with 7 bases in between. The CDR3 totals 11 residues. Looked up from germline, CDR1 is LGHDT and CDR2 is YNNKEL (reference sequence). The CDR3 region is CASSHVLEQFF. The DNA for the CDR3 is TGTGCCAGCAGCCACGTCCTAGAGCAGTTCTTC.

The chain carries TRBV19 and TRBJ2-3; D might be TRBD2 (6 bases). From germline, CDR1 is LNHDA and CDR2 SQIVND (reference sequence). Trimming took off 4 bases at V and 4 bases at J, with 18 bases between the two ends. This CDR3 spans 16 amino acids. The CDR3, as DNA: TGTGCCAGTAGTACGGGGACTTCCAAAGGGGCAGATACGCAGTATTTT. Translation: CASSTGTSKGADTQYF. Combining the CDR3 with reference TRBV19 and TRBJ2-3 gives the whole variable domain DGGITQSPKYLFRKEGQNVTLSCEQNLNHDAMYWYRQDPGQGLRLIYYSQIVNDFQKGDIAEGYSVSREKKESFPLTVTSAQKNPTAFYLCASSTGTSKGADTQYFGPGTRLTVL.

J is TRBJ2-1 and V is TRBV5-4, with 9 bases that match TRBD1. V dropped 2 bases and J dropped 4; count of bases not matched to a gene: 1. The CDR3 is made up of 14 amino acids. Germline CDR1 reads SGHNT; CDR2 reads YYREEE (reference sequence). The DNA for the CDR3 is TGTGCCAGCAGCTTTGGGACAGGGTACAATGAGCAGTTCTTC. Encoded protein: CASSFGTGYNEQFF.

This clone was recorded only once. The chain carries TRBV3-1 (or the pseudogene TRBV3-2) and TRBJ2-2; perhaps D is TRBD1 or TRBD2 (5 bases each). V shed 0 bases and J shed 0 bases, with 14 bases lying between them. This CDR3 has 18 amino acids. Germline CDR1 and CDR2: LGHDT and YNNKEL (reference sequence). CDR3 sequence reads: CASSQDPGRQTNTGELFF. The CDR3 nucleotides read TGTGCCAGCAGCCAAGATCCGGGACGCCAGACGAACACCGGGGAGCTGTTTTTT.

The CDR3 DNA reads TGCGCCAGCAGCTCCGACGGACCGTACACTGAAGCTTTCTTT. It specifies CASSSDGPYTEAFF. J is TRBJ1-1 and V is TRBV5-1; D uncertain. The CDR3 has 14 residues. The V and J ends lost 3 bases and 3 bases respectively, with 12 bases between them. Germline values: CDR1 SGHRS, CDR2 YFSETQ.

The CDR3 loop is CASSVFVYTEAFF. CDR3 sequence (DNA): TGTGCCAGCAGCGTATTTGTGTATACTGAAGCTTTCTTT. The chain employs TRBV9 and TRBJ1-1; no definite D call. This CDR3 is 13 amino acids long. V lost 1 base to trimming and J lost 5 bases, with 9 bases between them. CDR1 is SGDLS, CDR2 YYNGEE, per germline.

V usage is TRBV4-1 and J usage is TRBJ2-3; D is uncertain. Germline values: CDR1 MGHRA, CDR2 YSYEKL. The ends were cut back, 0 bases at V and 6 bases at J, with 7 bases in the middle. The CDR3 covers 13 residues. CDR3 nucleotide sequence: TGCGCCAGCAGCCAAGATCCCCGGGATACGCAGTATTTT. Residues: CASSQDPRDTQYF.

V usage is TRBV7-2 and J usage is TRBJ2-3; D uncertain. CDR3 length equals 15 residues. Germline V CDR1 and CDR2: SGHTA, FQGNSA. Between the trimmed V and J ends, which lost 1 base and 5 bases, there was a span of 13 bases. CDR3 loop: CASSLVGGQIDTQYF. Written as DNA, the CDR3 is TGTGCCAGCAGCTTAGTGGGCGGCCAAATAGATACGCAGTATTTT.

The table lists this clone with a few counts. The chain has TRBV30 and TRBJ2-2; 7 positions match TRBD2. Germline-derived CDR1 and CDR2 are GTSNPN and SVGIG (reference sequence). V lost 1 base to trimming and J lost 9 bases; unmatched junction nucleotides: 5. CDR3 length: 13 residues. The DNA for the CDR3 is TGTGCCTGGAGTGCCTGGACTAGTCGGGAGCTGTTTTTT. Protein: CAWSAWTSRELFF.

The rearrangement links TRBV4-1 to TRBJ2-2; D unresolved. This CDR3 region has 18 residues. Germline V CDR1 and CDR2: MGHRA, YSYEKL. Trimming removed 0 bases at V and 5 bases at J, with 19 bases between. CDR3 sequence (DNA): TGCGCCAGCAGCCAAGACGGTCACCTCCAATGGGATACCGGGGAGCTGTTTTTT. It yields the protein CASSQDGHLQWDTGELFF.

The chain carries TRBV19 and TRBJ2-7; TRBD1 matches 8 bases. In germline, CDR1 is LNHDA, CDR2 SQIVND (reference sequence). The CDR3 contains 15 residues. J gave up 3 bases and V 4 bases, and 8 bases lay outside the gene matches. CDR3: CASSTVQGVSYEQYF. Here the CDR3 DNA reads TGTGCCAGTAGTACAGTACAGGGGGTCAGCTACGAGCAGTACTTC. The full variable domain, rest sourced from reference TRBV19 and TRBJ2-7, is DGGITQSPKYLFRKEGQNVTLSCEQNLNHDAMYWYRQDPGQGLRLIYYSQIVNDFQKGDIAEGYSVSREKKESFPLTVTSAQKNPTAFYLCASSTVQGVSYEQYFGPGTRLTVT.

V is TRBV30 and J is TRBJ2-3, with 11 positions matching TRBD2. From germline, CDR1 is GTSNPN and CDR2 SVGIG (reference sequence). The CDR3 totals 16 residues. V was pared by 8 bases and J by 4 bases, with 14 bases of the junction left unmatched. The CDR3 DNA is TGTGCCGCGGGGGAACTAGCGGGAGTTGTCGCAGATACGCAGTATTTT. As protein: CAAGELAGVVADTQYF. The whole variable domain, filled in from reference TRBV30 and TRBJ2-3, reads SQTIHQWPATLVQPVGSPLSLECTVEGTSNPNLYWYRQAAGRGLQLLFYSVGIGQISSEVPQNLSASRPQDRQFILSSKKLLLSDSGFYLCAAGELAGVVADTQYFGPGTRLTVL.

The chain recombines TRBV3-1 (or the pseudogene TRBV3-2) with TRBJ2-5; D may correspond to TRBD1 or TRBD2 (5 bases each). The germline gives CDR1 LGHDT, CDR2 YNNKEL (reference sequence). The V end was cut by 3 bases, the J end by 2 bases, with 13 bases between. CDR3 length: 15 residues. The CDR3 is CASSHWGSGQETQYF. CDR3 bases: TGTGCCAGCAGCCATTGGGGGAGTGGTCAAGAGACCCAGTACTTC.

This chain uses TRBV6-2 or TRBV6-3 with TRBJ2-5; perhaps TRBD1 as D (6 bases). The CDR3 extends over 14 amino acids. Trimming took 5 bases from V and 2 from J, leaving 12 bases between them. Germline V CDR1 and CDR2: MNHEY, SVGEGT. The CDR3 DNA is TGTGCCAGCAGTCCCCTAAGGGGGCAAGAGACCCAGTACTTC. It translates to CASSPLRGQETQYF.

The chain uses TRBV9 and TRBJ1-4; 7 bases line up with TRBD1. CDR1 and CDR2 (germline): SGDLS, YYNGEE. The length of the CDR3 is 18 residues. V gave up 0 bases and J gave up 0 bases; unmatched junction bases: 8. DNA for the CDR3: TGTGCCAGCAGCGTAGGGGGAGGGGGCCAAGCAACTAATGAAAAACTGTTTTTT. Protein product: CASSVGGGGQATNEKLFF.

J is TRBJ1-4 and V is TRBV6-5, with a possible D match to TRBD1 (6 bases). The CDR3 consists of 13 residues. CDR1 and CDR2 (germline): MNHEY, SVGAGI. Trimming removed 5 bases from V and 9 bases from J, with 13 bases in between. CDR3 sequence: CASSPTTGQKLFF. The CDR3 DNA is TGTGCCAGCAGTCCAACGACAGGCCAAAAACTGTTTTTT.

The V call is TRBV30, the J call TRBJ2-7; 8 nucleotides line up with TRBD2. The V gene end was trimmed by 0 bases and the J gene end by 5 bases; junction bases not matched to a gene: 12. The CDR3 has 16 amino acids. Per germline, CDR1 GTSNPN and CDR2 SVGIG (reference sequence). The chain's CDR3 is CAWSVMRREDRDEQYF. CDR3 nucleotides: TGTGCCTGGAGTGTTATGAGGCGGGAGGACCGGGACGAGCAGTACTTC.

This clone was observed once. V is TRBV5-5 and J is TRBJ2-1; 12 positions agree with TRBD2. The CDR3 extends over 15 amino acids. Germline V CDR1 and CDR2: SGHKS, YYEKEE (reference sequence). The V gene end was trimmed by 0 bases and the J gene end by 10 bases; junction bases not matched to a gene: 5. The CDR3 region is CASSLGLAGDGEQFF. The CDR3 nucleotides are TGTGCCAGCAGCTTGGGACTAGCGGGAGACGGCGAGCAGTTCTTC.

The chain employs TRBV19 and TRBJ1-1, with TRBD1 as a possible D gene (6 bases). The ends were cut back, 4 bases at V and 0 bases at J, with 15 bases in the middle. The CDR3 sequence is 16 residues long. Per the germline V gene, CDR1 is LNHDA and CDR2 is SQIVND (reference sequence). The CDR3 DNA reads TGTGCCAGTAGTACAAGGGGGGGATCCATGAACACTGAAGCTTTCTTT. This encodes CASSTRGGSMNTEAFF.

The gene calls are TRBV9 and TRBJ2-2; D is unresolved. The CDR3 is 13 amino acids. Germline CDR1 reads SGDLS; CDR2 reads YYNGEE. V lost 2 bases, J lost 4 bases, and 6 bases lay in between. The CDR3 here is CASSVSITGELFF. CDR3 bases: TGTGCCAGCAGCGTCAGTATCACCGGGGAGCTGTTTTTT.

The chain is built from TRBV19 and TRBJ2-1; 12 bases agree with TRBD1. The V segment lost 6 bases and the J segment 5 bases; nucleotides outside the gene matches: 8. Germline V gene lookup returns CDR1 LNHDA and CDR2 SQIVND (reference sequence). The CDR3 runs to 16 residues. The CDR3 loop is CASRGTGGKTDNEQFF. For the CDR3, the DNA is TGTGCCAGTAGGGGGACAGGGGGCAAAACGGACAATGAGCAGTTCTTC.